A selection of T cell receptor beta chains follows, all from one sample in a study of T cells after yellow fever vaccination. MiXCR was run by TCRdb on the 5' RACE reads, yielding one entry per CDR3 protein. Of around 300,000 distinct CDR3 sequences listed, over 3.5% were seen once; the top ten hold around 25%. This sample comprised PBMCs, obtained 5 days after the yellow fever booster vaccination. The receptors come from a man aged 18 to 35 who received the YFV17D yellow fever vaccine. The conserved cysteine and the conserved F or W are not part of the CDR3 here.

v_gene,j_gene,CDR3aa
TRBV4-1,TRBJ2-2,ASSQDIGMRNTGELF
TRBV7-2,TRBJ2-3,AIRDRGLRFSTDTQY
TRBV6-5,TRBJ1-2,ASSYGGQNYGYT
TRBV7-2,TRBJ1-6,ASSSRQPNNSPLH
TRBV5-1,TRBJ2-2,ASSLDRDTGELF
TRBV20-1,TRBJ2-2,SASTSRVPGELF
TRBV7-2,TRBJ2-3,ASSDGVEDTQY
TRBV20-1,TRBJ1-1,SARDGLGGGPEAF
TRBV4-2,TRBJ2-4,ASSQDRTDQNIQY
TRBV27,TRBJ1-2,ASSLGTDPYGYT
TRBV12-3/TRBV12-4,TRBJ2-1,ASNIAGGLRNEQF
TRBV5-6,TRBJ2-2,ASSLIGTGGPPGELF
TRBV24-1,TRBJ1-2,ATSASTGDYGYT
TRBV29-1,TRBJ2-1,SVVGGIGSGNEQF
TRBV9,TRBJ2-5,ASSAAGSVWETQY
TRBV3-1,TRBJ2-1,ASSPVAGGPGEQF
TRBV7-9,TRBJ2-2,ASSLRRDNTGELF
TRBV4-3,TRBJ2-5,ASSQVHRAGGGQETQY
TRBV5-8,TRBJ1-2,ASSFQAANYGYT
TRBV6-4,TRBJ2-1,ASSTSGASSYNEQF
TRBV5-1,TRBJ2-3,ASSLGQGLDTQY
TRBV12-3/TRBV12-4,TRBJ1-5,ASSLGTDYQPQH
TRBV7-2,TRBJ2-3,ASSLPRGGRGIDTQY
TRBV18,TRBJ2-5,ASSQRTGGQETQY
TRBV2,TRBJ2-3,ASSEEGGGLATQY
TRBV7-2,TRBJ2-2,ASSQLNTGELF
TRBV29-1,TRBJ2-5,SVGRLAGYQETQY
TRBV5-1,TRBJ2-5,ASSPPGREETQY
TRBV7-3,TRBJ2-1,ASSLGGDDEQF
TRBV10-3,TRBJ1-5,AICRDSNQPQH
TRBV12-3/TRBV12-4,TRBJ1-5,ASRSGVVSNQPQH
TRBV7-6,TRBJ2-5,ASSLRRGETQY
TRBV5-1,TRBJ2-3,ASSFGTSGGADTQY
TRBV5-1,TRBJ1-2,ASSSGQLTGRNYGYT
TRBV2,TRBJ1-1,ASSGQGNTEAF
TRBV6-5,TRBJ2-2,ASSNLDRVVTGELF
TRBV12-3/TRBV12-4,TRBJ1-2,ASTLSHGSYGYT
TRBV4-3,TRBJ2-1,ASSPGTANYNEQF
TRBV20-1,TRBJ2-3,SAPSSLAGDTQY
TRBV7-9,TRBJ1-1,ASSLIVNTEAF
TRBV7-2,TRBJ1-4,ASSFLLTNEKLF
TRBV20-1,TRBJ2-7,SASSGGAGYSEQY
TRBV7-2,TRBJ2-2,AGGLAGANTGELF
TRBV9,TRBJ1-5,ASSVQGGNQPQH
TRBV5-1,TRBJ2-1,ASQPQTSWTGVDEQF
TRBV20-1,TRBJ1-5,SARDRWAGWGQPQH